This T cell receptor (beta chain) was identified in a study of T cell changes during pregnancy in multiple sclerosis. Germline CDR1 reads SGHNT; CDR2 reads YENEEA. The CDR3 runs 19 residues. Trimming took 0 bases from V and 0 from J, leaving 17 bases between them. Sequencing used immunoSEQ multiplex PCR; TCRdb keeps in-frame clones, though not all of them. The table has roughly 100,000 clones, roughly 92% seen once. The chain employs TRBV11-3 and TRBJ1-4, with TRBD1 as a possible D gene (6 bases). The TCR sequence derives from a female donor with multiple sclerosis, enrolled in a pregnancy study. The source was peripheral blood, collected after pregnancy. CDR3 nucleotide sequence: TGTGCCAGCAGCTTAGATTTTGCGAGGGGGGGGGCAACTAATGAAAAACTGTTTTTT. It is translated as CASSLDFARGGATNEKLFF.